The 13 T cell receptor beta chains below all came from one sample that was sequenced in a study of blood T cell repertoires in COVID-19. Sequencing used immunoSEQ multiplex PCR; TCRdb keeps in-frame clones, though not all of them. The sample records roughly 18,000 clones, around 77% being singletons. Sequencing was performed on peripheral blood. These receptors all come from a man between 65 and 80 years old with COVID-19, enrolled during active disease.

Worth noting for this clone: Other DNA sequences in the sample encode the same CDR3. This CDR3 is CASSEWTREAFF. The CDR3 coding sequence is TGTGCCAGCAGTGAGTGGACAAGAGAAGCTTTCTTT. The chain employs TRBV6-1 and TRBJ1-1; D is perhaps TRBD1 (5 bases). The CDR3 length is 12 residues. V was trimmed by 3 bases and J by 8 bases, leaving 10 bases between them. Germline V gene data show CDR1 as MNHNS and CDR2 as SASEGT.

This clone was detected only a few times. The V gene is TRBV18, the J gene TRBJ2-5; 7 bases match TRBD1. Trimming took 3 bases from V and 1 from J; bases not matched to a gene: 5. Looked up from germline, CDR1 is KGHSH and CDR2 is LQKENI. This CDR3 comprises 15 residues. This CDR3 reads CASSPKTGPQETQYF. The CDR3 nucleotides are TGTGCCAGCTCACCGAAGACAGGGCCCCAAGAGACCCAGTACTTC.

This sequence joins TRBV13 and TRBJ2-6; 7 bases are a match to TRBD1. The V and J ends lost 8 bases and 4 bases, in that order; junction bases with no gene match: 8. Per the germline V gene, CDR1 is PRHDT and CDR2 is FYEKMQ (reference sequence). This CDR3 comprises 15 residues. Here the CDR3 reads CASHFRGLGANVLTF. The DNA of the CDR3 is TGTGCCAGCCACTTTAGGGGGCTAGGGGCCAACGTCCTGACTTTC.

The rearrangement links TRBV2 to TRBJ1-5, with D uncertain. Per the germline V gene, CDR1 is SNHLY and CDR2 is FYNNEI. The germline V and J ends were trimmed by 7 bases and 4 bases, with 11 bases remaining between them. CDR3 length equals 13 residues. The CDR3 here is CASTLEVNQPQHF. The CDR3 nucleotides read TGTGCCAGCACTCTGGAGGTAAATCAGCCCCAGCATTTT.

The V call is TRBV6-2 or TRBV6-3, the J call TRBJ2-7; 10 bases fit TRBD2. The CDR3 is 19 residues long. J gave up 0 bases and V 0 bases, and 11 bases lay outside the gene matches. Germline V gene sequence: CDR1 MNHEY, CDR2 SVGEGT. Here the CDR3 DNA reads TGTGCCAGCAGTTACTCGCCAAAGATAACTAGCGGGGCCTCCTACGAGCAGTACTTC. Its translation is CASSYSPKITSGASYEQYF.

This clone is medium-sized (0.01 to 0.1%) by share. The chain combines TRBV7-9 with TRBJ2-2; D is possibly TRBD1 (5 bases). Germline V gene sequence: CDR1 SEHNR, CDR2 FQNEAQ (reference sequence). This CDR3 comprises 14 residues. The germline V and J ends were trimmed by 6 bases and 4 bases, with 12 bases remaining between them. The CDR3 coding sequence is TGTGCCAGCAGGTCTCCAGGGTTCACCGGGGAGCTGTTTTTT. Residues: CASRSPGFTGELFF.

This clone has more than one count but fewer than ten. The chain recombines TRBV2 with TRBJ2-7, with TRBD1 matching 7 bases. CDR3 length: 14 residues. The ends lost 5 bases at V and 1 base at J; junction bases unmatched: 5. Germline lookup yields CDR1 SNHLY and CDR2 FYNNEI. CDR3 nucleotide sequence: TGTGCCAGCAGTTCCCCGGGACAGTCCTACGAGCAGTACTTC. Translated: CASSSPGQSYEQYF.

The chain has TRBV6-6 and TRBJ2-7; a possible D gene is TRBD2 (6 bases). The CDR3 runs to 14 residues. CDR1 and CDR2 from the germline V gene are MNHNY and SVGAGI (reference sequence). V was trimmed by 3 bases and J by 6 bases, leaving 15 bases between them. The CDR3 reads CASSYGVSGGEQYF. Written as DNA, the CDR3 is TGTGCCAGCAGTTATGGTGTTAGCGGAGGCGAGCAGTACTTC.

This clone showed up just once. DNA for the CDR3: TGTGCCAGCAGCGTCGGACACTCAACTAATGAAAAACTGTTTTTT. Its protein is CASSVGHSTNEKLFF. V gene TRBV9 combines with J gene TRBJ1-4; a possible D gene is TRBD1 (5 bases). The CDR3 length is 15 residues. CDR1 and CDR2 (germline): SGDLS, YYNGEE. V lost 2 bases and J lost 0, with 8 bases in between.

The table lists this clone with a count of one. The genes are TRBV7-2 and TRBJ2-7; a possible D gene is TRBD2 (6 bases). The CDR3 length is 16 residues. CDR1 and CDR2 (germline): SGHTA, FQGNSA. V dropped 1 base and J dropped 2 bases, with 15 bases sitting between them. The CDR3 loop reads CASSLVGGSRTYEQYF. The CDR3 DNA is TGTGCCAGCAGCTTAGTCGGGGGAAGTCGGACCTACGAGCAGTACTTC. The whole variable domain, remainder taken from reference TRBV7-2 and TRBJ2-7, is GAGVSQSPSNKVTEKGKDVELRCDPISGHTALYWYRQSLGQGLEFLIYFQGNSAPDKSGLPSDRFSAERTGGSVSTLTIQRTQQEDSAVYLCASSLVGGSRTYEQYFGPGTRLTVT.

The V and J genes are TRBV24-1 and TRBJ2-1; 9 positions agree with TRBD2. The junction had 10 bases not matched to a gene; V was cut back by 5 bases and J by 9 bases. CDR1 is KGHDR and CDR2 is SFDVKD in the germline V gene. This CDR3 spans 15 amino acids. The CDR3: CATSGRAGGAGEQFF. The CDR3 DNA follows: TGTGCCACCAGTGGTCGAGCGGGAGGCGCGGGTGAGCAGTTCTTC.

The chain couples TRBV5-1 to TRBJ1-1; TRBD1 is a possible D gene (5 bases). The CDR3 extends over 14 amino acids. The ends were cut back, 3 bases at V and 3 bases at J, with 12 bases in the middle. CDR1 and CDR2 from the germline V gene are SGHRS and YFSETQ. The CDR3 here is CASSWGVAYTEAFF. The CDR3 DNA reads TGCGCCAGCAGCTGGGGGGTTGCGTACACTGAAGCTTTCTTT. Together with reference TRBV5-1 and TRBJ1-1, the CDR3 gives the full variable domain: KAGVTQTPRYLIKTRGQQVTLSCSPISGHRSVSWYQQTPGQGLQFLFEYFSETQRNKGNFPGRFSGRQFSNSRSEMNVSTLELGDSALYLCASSWGVAYTEAFFGQGTRLTVV.

The chain carries TRBV7-8 and TRBJ1-3, with a possible D match to TRBD1 (5 bases). CDR3 size: 18 residues. CDR1 is SGHVS and CDR2 is FQNEAQ in the germline V gene. V was pared by 7 bases and J by 9 bases, with 31 bases between. In DNA, the CDR3 is TGTGCCAGCACCCAGGACACTTCTGGAACGGCAGCCAGGCGCACCATATATTTT. This codes for CASTQDTSGTAARRTIYF.